Below are 16 T cell receptor beta chains sequenced from a single sample in a study of T cell clonality in common variable immunodeficiency. Generated by immunoSEQ multiplex PCR, the TCRdb table keeps only in-frame clones and is missing some. The sample presents approximately 44,000 clones, none singletons. The material sequenced was peripheral blood mononuclear cells. The receptors were sampled from a person aged 18 to 75 in good health.

Many counts were recorded for this clone. Read data end 3 residues before the CDR3 end; the end is taken from the germline J gene. The rearrangement uses TRBV7-3 and TRBJ2-7; 9 nucleotides match TRBD2. The CDR3 has 15 residues. Germline trimming cut 5 bases from V and 4 bases from J; bases unmatched to any gene: 9. From germline, CDR1 is SGHTA and CDR2 FQGTGA. The CDR3 protein is CASSLTAGGQYEQYF. Partial CDR3 DNA: TGTGCCAGCAGCCTGACAGCGGGGGGACAATACGAG.

Remarks on this clone: Read coverage stops 3 residues before the CDR3 terminus; the germline J gene supplies the remainder. The V call is TRBV5-8, the J call TRBJ2-3; D is possibly TRBD1 (5 bases). V was cut by 7 bases and J by 1 base, with 10 bases left in between. The germline V gene encodes CDR1 SGHTS and CDR2 YDEGEE. The CDR3 length is 13 residues. CDR3 loop: CASPPQGTDTQYF. The CDR3 DNA, read in part, is TGTGCCAGCCCTCCACAGGGCACAGATACG.

A note on this clone: The read ends 3 residues early relative to the CDR3; the germline J gene fills the gap. The identical CDR3 is also encoded by other nucleotide sequences in the sample. This chain uses TRBV5-4 with TRBJ2-1; 7 nucleotides agree with TRBD1. V gave up 4 bases and J gave up 0 bases; unmatched junction bases: 4. This CDR3 is built from 15 residues. The germline V gene encodes CDR1 SGHNT and CDR2 YYREEE (reference sequence). The CDR3 reads CASSPTGDSYNEQFF. The sequenced CDR3 bases are TGTGCCAGCAGCCCAACAGGGGACTCCTACAATGAG.

There are many counts of this clone. The read terminates 3 residues ahead of where the CDR3 ends, so the germline J gene completes it. The rearrangement joins TRBV19 to TRBJ2-3; 7 nucleotides match TRBD1. The CDR3 has 14 residues. The germline V gene has CDR1 LNHDA and CDR2 SQIVND (reference sequence). Losses at the gene ends were 3 bases for V and 2 bases for J; bases not matched to a gene: 2. The CDR3 DNA, read in part, is TGTGCCAGTAGTATGCAGGGGGTCACAGATACG. Its translation is CASSMQGVTDT. The whole CDR3 protein is CASSMQGVTDTQYF.

This clone was counted many times. The observed sequence ends 3 residues before the CDR3 terminus, with the missing tail filled in from the germline J gene. The chain is built from TRBV20-1 and TRBJ2-1; 9 bases map to TRBD2. Germline CDR1 and CDR2: DFQATT and SNEGSKA (reference sequence). The CDR3 extends over 18 amino acids. J gave up 7 bases and V 0 bases, and 16 bases lay outside the gene matches. The CDR3 bases that were read are TGCAGTGCTAGAGACCCGCGGGAGCGGGAGGTGGGTAGGAATGAG. Its protein is CSARDPREREVGRNE. The whole CDR3 protein reads CSARDPREREVGRNEQFF.

In this sample, this clone turned up many times. The read stops 3 residues short of the end of the CDR3; the missing end is completed from the germline J gene. Other DNA sequences in this sample translate to the same CDR3. This rearrangement joins TRBV30 to TRBJ1-3; 8 bases line up with TRBD1. CDR1 is GTSNPN, CDR2 SVGIG, per germline (reference sequence). V shed 2 bases, J shed 0 bases, and the junction held 18 bases outside the gene matches. This CDR3 is 20 amino acids long. The covered CDR3 bases are TGTGCCTGGAGTAGCGACCCCGTTTGGCAGGGGGCGATCTCTGGAAACACC. Its protein is CAWSSDPVWQGAISGNT. The full CDR3 reads CAWSSDPVWQGAISGNTIYF.

This clone was counted at least ten times. The read ends 3 residues shy of where the CDR3 ends; the end is completed using the germline J gene. V usage is TRBV9 and J usage is TRBJ2-6; possibly TRBD2 for D (6 bases). Germline values: CDR1 SGDLS, CDR2 YYNGEE. This CDR3 comprises 15 residues. V shed 1 base and J shed 4 bases, with 9 bases lying between them. The DNA read from the CDR3 is TGTGCCAGCAGCGTACGGGGGAGGGGGGCCAACGTC. This encodes CASSVRGRGANV. Given in full, the CDR3 is CASSVRGRGANVLTF. Full variable domain (rest looked up from reference TRBV9 and TRBJ2-6): DSGVTQTPKHLITATGQRVTLRCSPRSGDLSVYWYQQSLDQGLQFLIQYYNGEERAKGNILERFSAQQFPDLHSELNLSSLELGDSALYFCASSVRGRGANVLTFGAGSRLTVL.

This clone was observed at least ten times. The sequenced CDR3 bases are TGCAGTGCTATAGCAGGGGCCAACTCTGGGGCCAACGTC. It codes for CSAIAGANSGANV. The whole CDR3 sequence reads CSAIAGANSGANVLTF. The chain joins TRBV20-1 to TRBJ2-6, with a possible D match to TRBD1 (6 bases). Sequencing ends 3 residues short of the CDR3 end; the germline J gene provides the rest. Germline lookup yields CDR1 DFQATT and CDR2 SNEGSKA (reference sequence). This CDR3 has 16 amino acids. Trimming cost V 4 bases and J 0 bases, with 13 bases left between them.

This clone was picked up many times. The CDR3 end falls 3 residues outside the read, so it is completed with the germline J gene. The chain employs TRBV20-1 and TRBJ1-2; 7 positions match TRBD1. CDR1 is DFQATT, CDR2 SNEGSKA, per germline (reference sequence). The CDR3 is 10 residues long. Trimming took 6 bases from V and 7 from J; bases not matched to a gene: 2. CDR3 in amino acids: CSAYRGGYTF. The CDR3 bases that were read are TGCAGTGCGTACAGGGGTGGC.

This clone has ten or more counts. CDR3 loop: CASSPWTSGNTGELFF. Incomplete CDR3 DNA: TGTGCCAGCTCACCTTGGACTAGCGGGAACACCGGGGAG. The chain couples TRBV18 to TRBJ2-2; 10 nucleotides match TRBD2. Sequencing ends 3 residues short of the CDR3 end; the germline J gene provides the rest. V was clipped by 3 bases and J by 1 base; unmatched bases: 2. Germline V gives CDR1 KGHSH, CDR2 LQKENI. The CDR3 consists of 16 residues.

This clone was detected many times. The CDR3 end lies 3 residues beyond the end of the read and is filled in from the germline J gene. The gene calls are TRBV19 and TRBJ1-5; maybe TRBD1 (5 bases). The ends were cut back, 3 bases at V and 2 bases at J, with 11 bases in the middle. The CDR3 extends over 15 amino acids. Germline-derived CDR1 and CDR2 are LNHDA and SQIVND (reference sequence). CDR3 DNA (partial): TGTGCCAGTAGTATGGGCAGGGCGGGCAATCAGCCC. The encoded protein is CASSMGRAGNQP. The whole CDR3 region reads CASSMGRAGNQPQHF. Drawing the rest from reference TRBV19 and TRBJ1-5, the complete variable domain is DGGITQSPKYLFRKEGQNVTLSCEQNLNHDAMYWYRQDPGQGLRLIYYSQIVNDFQKGDIAEGYSVSREKKESFPLTVTSAQKNPTAFYLCASSMGRAGNQPQHFGDGTRLSIL.

There are many counts of this clone. The read ends 3 residues early relative to the CDR3; the germline J gene fills the gap. The chain joins TRBV19 to TRBJ2-7; 10 nucleotides match TRBD1. The CDR3 is 15 residues long. Losses at the gene ends were 6 bases for V and 5 bases for J; bases not matched to a gene: 10. The germline CDR1 and CDR2 sequences are LNHDA and SQIVND (reference sequence). The CDR3 DNA, read in part, is TGTGCCAGTAGCCAGTCCGGGACAGGGGTCCACGAG. It yields the protein CASSQSGTGVHE. The complete CDR3 sequence is CASSQSGTGVHEQYF.

The table lists this clone with many counts. CDR3 loop: CASSMQGSYEQYF. The CDR3 DNA, read in part, is TGTGCCAGTAGTATGCAGGGATCCTACGAG. The chain is built from TRBV19 and TRBJ2-7; the D gene is possibly TRBD1 (5 bases). The read halts 3 residues ahead of the CDR3 end, with the missing end drawn from the germline J gene. This CDR3 contains 13 residues. Germline CDR1 is LNHDA and CDR2 is SQIVND (reference sequence). V was pared by 3 bases and J by 1 base, with 7 bases between.

This clone was counted at least ten times. The CDR3 goes on 3 residues after the read ends, and that part is filled in from the germline J gene. The V call is TRBV19, the J call TRBJ1-1; 11 bases line up with TRBD1. The CDR3 loop spans 19 amino acids. The junction had 17 bases not matched to a gene; V was cut back by 4 bases and J by 4 bases. CDR1 is LNHDA and CDR2 is SQIVND in the germline V gene (reference sequence). The part of the CDR3 DNA that was read is TGTGCCAGTAGTACTAGACCAGGACAGGGGGCTTTAACGGGCACTGAA. Its protein product is CASSTRPGQGALTGTE. The complete CDR3 reads CASSTRPGQGALTGTEAFF.

This clone was detected ten times or more. With the read ending 3 residues before the CDR3 end, the germline J gene is used to fill in that end. V gene TRBV5-1 combines with J gene TRBJ1-1; maybe TRBD1 (5 bases). V lost 4 bases and J 3 bases, leaving 16 bases between the germline ends. Germline values: CDR1 SGHRS, CDR2 YFSETQ. The CDR3 has 15 residues. CDR3 in amino acids: CASSRSQASDTEAFF. CDR3 bases read: TGCGCCAGCAGCCGCTCACAGGCATCGGACACTGAA. Supplemented by reference TRBV5-1 and TRBJ1-1, the full variable domain reads KAGVTQTPRYLIKTRGQQVTLSCSPISGHRSVSWYQQTPGQGLQFLFEYFSETQRNKGNFPGRFSGRQFSNSRSEMNVSTLELGDSALYLCASSRSQASDTEAFFGQGTRLTVV.

This clone was recorded at least ten times. The sequenced part of the CDR3 DNA is TGTGCCAGCAGTCACCGGGCCGGGACAGGGGGCTACGAG. It yields the protein CASSHRAGTGGYE. The entire CDR3 protein reads CASSHRAGTGGYEQYF. The rearrangement uses TRBV28 and TRBJ2-7; 11 bases match TRBD1. The CDR3 extends 3 residues past the end of the read, so its final part is completed from the germline J gene. Trimming at V came to 5 bases and at J to 3 bases, leaving 9 bases not matched to a gene. Per the germline V gene, CDR1 is MDHEN and CDR2 is SYDVKM. CDR3 length equals 16 residues.